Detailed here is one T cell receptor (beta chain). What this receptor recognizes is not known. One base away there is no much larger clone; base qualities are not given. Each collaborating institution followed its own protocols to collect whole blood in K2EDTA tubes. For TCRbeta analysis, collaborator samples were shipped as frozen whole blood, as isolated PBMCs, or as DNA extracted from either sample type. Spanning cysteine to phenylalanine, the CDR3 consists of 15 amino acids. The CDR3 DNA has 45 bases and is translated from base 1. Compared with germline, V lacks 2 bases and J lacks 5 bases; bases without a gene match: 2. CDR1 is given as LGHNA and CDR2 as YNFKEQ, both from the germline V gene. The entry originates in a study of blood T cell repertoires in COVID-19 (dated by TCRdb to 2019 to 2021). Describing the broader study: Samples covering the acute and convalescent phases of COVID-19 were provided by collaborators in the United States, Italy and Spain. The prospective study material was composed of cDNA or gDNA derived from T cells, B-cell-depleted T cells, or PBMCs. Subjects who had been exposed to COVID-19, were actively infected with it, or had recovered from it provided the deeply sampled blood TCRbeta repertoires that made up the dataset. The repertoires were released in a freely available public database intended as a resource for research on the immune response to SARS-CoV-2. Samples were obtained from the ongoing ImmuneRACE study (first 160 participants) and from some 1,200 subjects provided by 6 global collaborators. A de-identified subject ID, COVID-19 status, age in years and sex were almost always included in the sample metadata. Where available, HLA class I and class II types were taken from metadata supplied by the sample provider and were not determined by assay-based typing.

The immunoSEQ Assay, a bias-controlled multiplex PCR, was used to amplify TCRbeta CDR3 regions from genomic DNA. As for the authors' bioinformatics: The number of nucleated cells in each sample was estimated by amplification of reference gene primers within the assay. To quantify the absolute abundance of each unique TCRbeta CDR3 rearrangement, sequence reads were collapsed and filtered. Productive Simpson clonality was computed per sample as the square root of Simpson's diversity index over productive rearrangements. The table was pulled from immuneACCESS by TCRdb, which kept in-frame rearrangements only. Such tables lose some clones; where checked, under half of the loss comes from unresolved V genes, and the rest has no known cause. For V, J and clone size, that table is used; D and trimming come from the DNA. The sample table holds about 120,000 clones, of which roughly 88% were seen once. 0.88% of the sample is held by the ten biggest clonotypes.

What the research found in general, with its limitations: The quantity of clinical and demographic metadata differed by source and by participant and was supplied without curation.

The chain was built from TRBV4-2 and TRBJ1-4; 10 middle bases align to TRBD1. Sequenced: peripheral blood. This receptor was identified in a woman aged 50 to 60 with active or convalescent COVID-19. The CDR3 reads CASSQMTGGNEKLFF. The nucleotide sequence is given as TGTGCCAGCAGCCAAATGACAGGGGGCAATGAAAAACTGTTTTTT.